This is a list of T cell receptor beta chains from one sample in a study of T cell changes during pregnancy in multiple sclerosis. Repertoires were generated with immunoSEQ multiplex PCR, while TCRdb's copy carries only in-frame clones and drops some. This sample yields approximately 40,000 clones, of which roughly 94% are seen a single time; approximately 0.79% belongs to the top ten. The material sequenced was CD4+ T cells from peripheral blood mononuclear cells, taken in the third trimester of pregnancy. Source of these receptors: a female donor with multiple sclerosis, enrolled in a pregnancy study. Each CDR3 is given with its conserved first and last residue. D genes are given only for firm matches. Clone size, where shown, is once, few, many, or a class for clones that have expanded.

CDR3aa: CASSEGDNNQPQHF; CDR3nt: TGTGCCAGCAGTGAAGGGGACAACAATCAGCCCCAGCATTTT; v_gene: TRBV2; d_gene: NA; j_gene: TRBJ1-5; abundance: NA
CDR3aa: CASSLSGTSSNEQFF; CDR3nt: TGTGCCAGCAGTTTATCTGGGACTAGTAGCAATGAGCAGTTCTTC; v_gene: TRBV27; d_gene: TRBD2; j_gene: TRBJ2-1; abundance: NA
CDR3aa: CASSPQGLAGGYNEQFF; CDR3nt: TGTGCCAGCAGCCCCCAGGGACTAGCGGGAGGGTACAATGAGCAGTTCTTC; v_gene: TRBV11-3; d_gene: TRBD2; j_gene: TRBJ2-1; abundance: NA
CDR3aa: CASSHRTRFTDTQYF; CDR3nt: TGTGCCAGCAGTCACCGGACTAGGTTCACAGATACGCAGTATTTT; v_gene: TRBV6-5; d_gene: TRBD2; j_gene: TRBJ2-3; abundance: NA
CDR3aa: CASSGGTGGAYGYTF; CDR3nt: TGCGCCAGCAGCGGGGGGACAGGGGGCGCTTATGGCTACACCTTC; v_gene: TRBV5-1; d_gene: TRBD1; j_gene: TRBJ1-2; abundance: NA
CDR3aa: CASSFGDSEKLFF; CDR3nt: TGTGCCAGCAGCTTCGGAGACTCTGAAAAACTGTTTTTT; v_gene: TRBV7-9; d_gene: NA; j_gene: TRBJ1-4; abundance: NA
CDR3aa: CASSFQAGDSYNEQFF; CDR3nt: TGCGCCAGCAGCTTTCAAGCGGGAGATAGCTACAATGAGCAGTTCTTC; v_gene: TRBV5-1; d_gene: TRBD2; j_gene: TRBJ2-1; abundance: NA
CDR3aa: CASTLKGGGGTYEQHF; CDR3nt: TGTGCCAGCACCCTAAAGGGGGGCGGGGGGACCTACGAGCAGCACTTC; v_gene: TRBV27; d_gene: TRBD2; j_gene: TRBJ2-7; abundance: NA
CDR3aa: CASSYTSGSPGAQYF; CDR3nt: TGTGCCAGCAGTTATACTAGCGGGAGCCCAGGGGCCCAGTACTTC; v_gene: TRBV6-5; d_gene: TRBD2; j_gene: TRBJ2-5; abundance: once
CDR3aa: CASSAWTGSGYNEQFF; CDR3nt: TGTGCCAGCAGTGCCTGGACAGGGTCCGGCTACAATGAGCAGTTCTTC; v_gene: TRBV6-6; d_gene: TRBD1; j_gene: TRBJ2-1; abundance: NA
CDR3aa: CASRTEVMRTEAFF; CDR3nt: TGTGCCAGCAGGACGGAGGTGATGCGCACTGAAGCTTTCTTT; v_gene: TRBV6-1; d_gene: NA; j_gene: TRBJ1-1; abundance: NA
CDR3aa: CASTLTSARNTEAFF; CDR3nt: TGTGCCAGCACCCTTACTAGTGCCCGGAACACTGAAGCTTTCTTT; v_gene: TRBV28; d_gene: NA; j_gene: TRBJ1-1; abundance: NA
CDR3aa: CASTDTGVEQFF; CDR3nt: TGTGCCAGCACCGACACAGGGGTGGAGCAGTTCTTC; v_gene: TRBV6-5; d_gene: TRBD1; j_gene: TRBJ2-1; abundance: NA
CDR3aa: CASSSMGPQHF; CDR3nt: TGTGCCAGCAGTTCGATGGGCCCCCAGCATTTT; v_gene: TRBV28; d_gene: NA; j_gene: TRBJ1-5; abundance: NA